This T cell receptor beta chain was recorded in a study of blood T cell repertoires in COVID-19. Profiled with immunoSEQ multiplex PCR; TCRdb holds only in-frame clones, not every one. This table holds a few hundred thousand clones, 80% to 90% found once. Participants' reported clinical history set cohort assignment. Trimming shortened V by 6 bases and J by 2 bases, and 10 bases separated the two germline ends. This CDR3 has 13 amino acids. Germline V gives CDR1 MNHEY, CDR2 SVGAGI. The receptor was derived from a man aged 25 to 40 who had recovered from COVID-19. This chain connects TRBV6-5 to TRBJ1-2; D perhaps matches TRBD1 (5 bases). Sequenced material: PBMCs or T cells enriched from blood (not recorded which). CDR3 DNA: TGTGCCAGCAGATACACAGGAAACTATGGCTACACCTTC. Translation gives CASRYTGNYGYTF.